This entry describes one T cell receptor beta chain. The antigen is undetermined. The data are from a study of cytotoxic CD8 clonotypes in ibrutinib-treated CLL. Study-wide background: Treatment had run for a median about 11 months, range 6 to 36, when response samples were taken.

With cryopreserved PBMCs as the source, roughly 2 micrograms of genomic DNA went to TCR beta libraries. Study-level results: Sustained-remission patients were sampled at different times than progressing patients were. At ibrutinib response, clonality increased, and at progression it declined back toward baseline.

This CDR3 has 11 amino acids. The method was immunoSEQ multiplex PCR; TCRdb's version includes in-frame clones alone and lacks a portion of them. This table has tens of thousands of clones, roughly 80% appearing once. The chain uses TRBV21-1 and TRBJ2-7; the table's D call of TRBD2 was not tested on the DNA. TRBV21-1 is a recognized pseudogene. Sequenced material: PBMCs, taken after 24 months of ibrutinib treatment. This sequence was found in a human donor with chronic lymphocytic leukemia. The CDR3: CASDAAYEQYF. Written as DNA, the CDR3 is TGTGCCAGCGACGCGGCCTACGAGCAGTACTTC.